The source of this TCR beta chain is a study of cytomegalovirus exposure and HLA in healthy donors. It was healthy bone marrow donors who served as donors. Both 60 Vbeta primers and 13 Jbeta primers went into the PCR. Repertoires were generated with immunoSEQ multiplex PCR, while TCRdb's copy carries only in-frame clones and drops some. The sample records about 96,000 clones, 65% to 80% being singletons. On this clone itself: The antigen is not known.

V shed 2 bases and J shed 1 base, with 8 bases lying between them. Germline V gene sequence: CDR1 LNHDA, CDR2 SQIVND (reference sequence). The CDR3 runs 14 residues. Overall study results and limits: Analysis was performed later, and it showed HLA-associated TCR beta chains to be more clonally expanded than equally common others. CMV serostatus alone was available as immune exposure information.

The sample consisted of PBMCs. This sequence was found in a female donor in good health and CMV-seropositive. The J gene is TRBJ1-1, the V gene TRBV19; D possibly corresponds to TRBD1 (6 bases). CDR3 sequence (DNA): TGTGCCAGTAGTATATCGACAGGGAACACTGAAGCTTTCTTT. This translates into CASSISTGNTEAFF.